This T cell receptor (beta chain) was sequenced in a study of OX40 agonist ivuxolimab in advanced cancers. Whole-study context: Enrolled patients in dose escalation had cancers that were hepatocellular carcinoma, melanoma, renal cell or head and neck cancer. The eligibility criteria allowed prior anti-PD-1, anti-PD-L1 or anti-CTLA-4 therapy, and approximately 42% had some.

Clones were read by immunoSEQ multiplex PCR, and TCRdb kept only the in-frame ones, dropping some. Among over 85,000 clones listed, about 85% were seen once. Trimming took 0 bases from V and 2 from J, leaving 8 bases between them. The CDR3 is 15 amino acids. Per germline, CDR1 LGHNA and CDR2 YSLEER. To note about this clone: What it binds is not known.

The investigators sampled blood at baseline, at cycle 4 day 1, and at cycle 7 day 1. Study results and caveats: Some patients without response likewise showed low normalized clonal expansion.

This chain links TRBV4-3 with TRBJ1-5, with D unclear. The sequence derives from an adult with an advanced solid tumor such as melanoma, head and neck, liver or kidney cancer. The specimen comprised CD4+ or CD8+ T cells sorted from blood, sampled in a trial of the OX40 agonist ivuxolimab. The chain's CDR3 is CASSQDYQGNQPQHF. The CDR3 DNA sequence: TGCGCCAGCAGCCAAGATTATCAGGGCAATCAGCCCCAGCATTTT.